This T cell receptor beta chain derives from a study of cytomegalovirus exposure and HLA in healthy donors. Primers included in the PCR were 60 Vbeta and 13 Jbeta primers. The method was immunoSEQ multiplex PCR; TCRdb's version includes in-frame clones alone and lacks a portion of them. The sample records some 66,000 clones, around 75% being singletons. In germline, CDR1 is MGHRA, CDR2 YSYEKL. The V end lost 3 bases, the J end lost 5 bases, and 17 bases lay between the germline ends. The CDR3 runs 16 residues. The gene calls are TRBV4-1 and TRBJ2-1; TRBD1 is a possible D gene (7 bases). The clonotype was recovered from a man aged 55 to 70 in good health and CMV-seropositive. Sequenced material: PBMCs. The CDR3 sequence is CASSHPWGRGDNEQFF. CDR3 DNA sequence: TGCGCCAGCAGCCACCCCTGGGGCAGGGGGGACAATGAGCAGTTCTTC.